The 25 T cell receptor beta chains below come from one sample, sequenced in a study of cytomegalovirus exposure and HLA in healthy donors. PCR used 60 Vbeta primers and 13 Jbeta primers. Measured with immunoSEQ multiplex PCR; TCRdb has only the in-frame clones, and not every one. The sample records more than 95,000 clones, about a tenth being singletons. Sequencing used PBMCs. The receptors stem from a man aged 35 to 55 in good health and CMV-seropositive.

There are a few counts of this clone. This chain connects TRBV20-1 to TRBJ2-3, with D hard to call. The CDR3 loop spans 11 amino acids. Germline V gives CDR1 DFQATT, CDR2 SNEGSKA (reference sequence). Deletions cut 7 bases from V and 3 bases from J, with 8 bases between. CDR3 nucleotides: TGCAGTGTCCAGATTACAGATACGCAGTATTTT. Residues: CSVQITDTQYF.

This clone has a handful of counts. The rearrangement uses TRBV7-8 and TRBJ2-1; TRBD2 aligns across 10 bases. Trimming took 5 bases from V and 1 from J; bases not matched to a gene: 14. This CDR3 contains 19 residues. Germline V CDR1 and CDR2: SGHVS, FQNEAQ. CDR3 coding DNA: TGTGCCAGCAGCCCGACGTGGCTAGCGGGAGACCAATCCTACAATGAGCAGTTCTTC. This translates into CASSPTWLAGDQSYNEQFF.

The chain has TRBV19 and TRBJ2-4; 8 nucleotides align to TRBD1. Germline V CDR1 and CDR2: LNHDA, SQIVND (reference sequence). CDR3 size: 14 residues. J gave up 6 bases and V 5 bases, and 6 bases lay outside the gene matches. This CDR3 reads CASSPMDRVNIQYF. CDR3 DNA: TGTGCCAGTAGTCCCATGGACAGGGTAAACATTCAGTACTTC.

The V and J genes are TRBV30 and TRBJ2-7; TRBD2 is a possible D gene (5 bases). The CDR3 totals 12 residues. Between the trimmed V and J ends, which lost 8 bases and 4 bases, there was a span of 15 bases. Germline values: CDR1 GTSNPN, CDR2 SVGIG (reference sequence). Here the CDR3 reads CAATSTLYEQYF. The CDR3 DNA reads TGTGCCGCTACTAGTACGCTATACGAGCAGTACTTC.

The chain uses TRBV28 and TRBJ2-7, with TRBD1 matching over 8 bases. The CDR3 has 15 amino acids. With 3 bases clipped from V and 1 base from J, the junction kept 5 bases outside the gene matches. Germline V gene sequence: CDR1 MDHEN, CDR2 SYDVKM. The CDR3 DNA reads as TGTGCCAGCAGTTTCTTCGGGACAGGTTCCTACGAGCAGTACTTC. Amino acids: CASSFFGTGSYEQYF.

The chain employs TRBV19 and TRBJ2-7; TRBD1 matches 11 bases. The CDR3 covers 14 residues. V dropped 6 bases and J dropped 6; count of bases not matched to a gene: 7. Looked up from germline, CDR1 is LNHDA and CDR2 is SQIVND (reference sequence). CDR3 nucleotides: TGTGCCAGTAGAGGAGGGACAGGGGGGCGCGAGCAGTACTTC. This sequence encodes CASRGGTGGREQYF.

This clone was picked up a small number of times. The identical CDR3 is also encoded by other nucleotide sequences in the sample. The V and J genes are TRBV7-9 and TRBJ1-4, with D unresolved. Germline CDR1 SEHNR, CDR2 FQNEAQ (reference sequence). Trimming shortened V by 6 bases and J by 8 bases, and 16 bases separated the two germline ends. This CDR3 region has 14 residues. The DNA of the CDR3 is TGTGCCAGCAGGAATAGTCTCCGAGGGGAAAAACTGTTTTTT. Its protein product is CASRNSLRGEKLFF.

There are a few counts of this clone. The J gene is TRBJ2-7, the V gene TRBV4-2; 7 positions match TRBD2. Losses at the gene ends were 1 base for V and 2 bases for J; bases not matched to a gene: 5. This CDR3 has 15 amino acids. Germline-derived CDR1 and CDR2 are LGHNA and YNFKEQ. The CDR3 protein is CASSQAGGPTYEQYF. CDR3 nucleotide sequence: TGTGCCAGCAGCCAAGCGGGAGGACCAACCTACGAGCAGTACTTC.

The table lists this clone with a few counts. The chain recombines TRBV7-2 with TRBJ2-1; 8 bases match TRBD2. Germline V gene lookup returns CDR1 SGHTA and CDR2 FQGNSA. With V trimmed by 4 bases and J by 7 bases, 6 bases remained unmatched. This CDR3 contains 14 residues. The CDR3: CASSSTSGRNEQFF. DNA for the CDR3: TGTGCCAGCAGCTCAACTAGCGGTAGGAATGAGCAGTTCTTC.

This clone has just a few counts. The rearrangement joins TRBV18 to TRBJ2-7; 9 bases line up with TRBD1. Trimming took 3 bases from V and 2 from J; bases not matched to a gene: 14. Germline V gene lookup returns CDR1 KGHSH and CDR2 LQKENI. This CDR3 comprises 18 residues. The CDR3 nucleotides are TGTGCCAGCTCACCTTTGATAGGGACAGGGCCTCCGACCTACGAGCAGTACTTC. Its protein product is CASSPLIGTGPPTYEQYF.

This clone was observed a handful of times. The rearrangement links TRBV7-2 to TRBJ1-2, with 7 positions matching TRBD1. CDR1 is SGHTA and CDR2 is FQGNSA in the germline V gene. The CDR3 runs 13 residues. The V segment lost 5 bases and the J segment 4 bases; nucleotides outside the gene matches: 4. CDR3 nucleotide sequence: TGTGCCAGCAGCCCCCCAGGGGGCTATGGCTACACCTTC. It codes for CASSPPGGYGYTF.

In its sample, this clone was seen a few times. The rearrangement joins TRBV19 to TRBJ1-2, with D unresolved. CDR1 is LNHDA and CDR2 is SQIVND in the germline V gene (reference sequence). The length of the CDR3 is 14 residues. Between the trimmed V and J ends, which lost 7 bases and 4 bases, there was a span of 16 bases. CDR3 DNA: TGTGCCAGTACGTCGGCAGCCACGGGCTATGGCTACACCTTC. It specifies CASTSAATGYGYTF.

The V and J genes are TRBV5-4 and TRBJ2-7; a possible D gene is TRBD1 (6 bases). CDR3 length: 14 residues. The V and J ends lost 5 bases and 2 bases respectively, with 14 bases between them. Per germline, CDR1 SGHNT and CDR2 YYREEE (reference sequence). The CDR3 spells CASRAQGRPYEQYF. The CDR3 DNA sequence: TGTGCCAGCAGAGCTCAGGGGCGCCCCTACGAGCAGTACTTC.

The chain has TRBV18 and TRBJ1-5, with a possible D match to TRBD1 (6 bases). With 3 bases removed from V and 0 bases from J, the gap between germline ends came to 15 bases. The germline CDR1 and CDR2 sequences are KGHSH and LQKENI. The CDR3 spans 17 residues. CDR3 in amino acids: CASSPPRTAYSNQPQHF. CDR3 DNA sequence: TGTGCCAGCTCACCGCCTCGGACAGCGTATAGCAATCAGCCCCAGCATTTT.

This rearrangement joins TRBV9 to TRBJ2-1; 9 positions agree with TRBD2. V lost 5 bases to trimming and J lost 6 bases; unmatched junction nucleotides: 9. In germline, CDR1 is SGDLS, CDR2 YYNGEE. This CDR3 region has 15 residues. CDR3 residues: CASRPSGKGFNEQFF. Written as DNA, the CDR3 is TGTGCCAGCAGACCTAGCGGGAAGGGGTTCAATGAGCAGTTCTTC.

This chain uses TRBV11-1 with TRBJ2-1; D ambiguous. This CDR3 comprises 15 residues. V shed 0 bases and J shed 3 bases, with 9 bases lying between them. The V gene's germline CDR1 is SGHAT and CDR2 FQDESV (reference sequence). The CDR3 DNA reads TGTGCCAGCAGCTTAGCGTACCAACACTACAATGAGCAGTTCTTC. Encoded protein: CASSLAYQHYNEQFF.

The chain carries TRBV5-1 and TRBJ2-1, with 10 bases lining up with TRBD2. Per germline, CDR1 SGHRS and CDR2 YFSETQ. The CDR3 is 15 amino acids. Unmatched junction bases numbered 7, after V lost 4 bases and J lost 6 bases. In nucleotides, the CDR3 is TGCGCCAGCAGCGATAGCGGGAGGAGTTTCAATGAGCAGTTCTTC. Translation: CASSDSGRSFNEQFF.

The gene calls are TRBV4-1 and TRBJ2-5; 8 positions match TRBD1. With the DNA end fitting TRBJ2-7 better, the J assignment may be wrong. The germline CDR1 and CDR2 sequences are MGHRA and YSYEKL. CDR3 size: 15 residues. CDR3 in DNA: TGCGCCAGCAGCCAAGGGGCAGGGGGCGCTTACGAGCAGTACTTC. It codes for CASSQGAGGAYEQYF.

This clone was seen a few times. The CDR3 spells CASSQEASTDTQYF. CDR3 nucleotide sequence: TGTGCCAGCAGCCAAGAAGCTAGCACAGATACGCAGTATTTT. This rearrangement joins TRBV4-2 to TRBJ2-3; D is ambiguous. Between the trimmed V and J ends, which lost 0 bases and 0 bases, there was a span of 4 bases. Per the germline V gene, CDR1 is LGHNA and CDR2 is YNFKEQ. This CDR3 is built from 14 residues.

The V call is TRBV16, the J call TRBJ1-1; the D gene is possibly TRBD1 (5 bases). Germline values: CDR1 KGHSY, CDR2 FQNENV. The germline V and J ends were trimmed by 0 bases and 1 base, with 9 bases remaining between them. The CDR3 loop spans 15 amino acids. CDR3 loop: CASSQSWGGNTEAFF. As DNA, the CDR3 is TGTGCCAGCAGCCAATCTTGGGGCGGGAACACTGAAGCTTTCTTT.

The rearrangement uses TRBV13 and TRBJ1-5, with D maybe TRBD1 (5 bases). Trimming removed 5 bases at V and 4 bases at J, with 18 bases between. CDR1 and CDR2 from the germline V gene are PRHDT and FYEKMQ (reference sequence). CDR3 length: 16 amino acids. The CDR3 sequence: CASSLTGGGVNQPQHF. The CDR3 nucleotides read TGTGCCAGCAGCCTAACCGGCGGGGGTGTAAATCAGCCCCAGCATTTT.

The chain uses TRBV27 and TRBJ2-7; D possibly corresponds to TRBD1 (6 bases). Trimming shortened V by 2 bases and J by 4 bases, and 15 bases separated the two germline ends. The CDR3 has 15 residues. CDR1 and CDR2 (germline): MNHEY, SMNVEV (reference sequence). The CDR3 DNA follows: TGTGCCAGCAGTTTACAGGGGCCGGTTCGTTACGAGCAGTACTTC. It specifies CASSLQGPVRYEQYF.

This clone has a handful of counts. V is TRBV6-1 and J is TRBJ2-7; D might be TRBD2 (5 bases). V was trimmed by 0 bases and J by 4 bases, leaving 13 bases between them. CDR1 and CDR2 from the germline V gene are MNHNS and SASEGT. The CDR3 covers 15 residues. The CDR3 is CASSEAAGKLYEQYF. The DNA of the CDR3 is TGTGCCAGCAGTGAAGCGGCCGGGAAACTATACGAGCAGTACTTC.

This clone was found a few times. The rearrangement links TRBV5-6 to TRBJ1-4; TRBD1 might be the D (5 bases). Looked up from germline, CDR1 is SGHDT and CDR2 is YYEEEE. This CDR3 is 16 amino acids long. V was trimmed by 0 bases and J by 8 bases, leaving 17 bases between them. Here the CDR3 DNA reads TGTGCCAGCAGCTTGGGGCAGCCCAGGGTATGGGAAAAACTGTTTTTT. Translation: CASSLGQPRVWEKLFF.

This clone was observed a handful of times. The rearrangement uses TRBV2 and TRBJ2-6; 9 bases map to TRBD1. V trimming: 6 bases; J trimming: 0 bases; junction bases outside the gene matches: 6. Germline V CDR1 and CDR2: SNHLY, FYNNEI. The CDR3 length is 17 residues. For the CDR3, the DNA is TGTGCCAGCAGGGCCGGGACAGGGAACTCTGGGGCCAACGTCCTGACTTTC. Its protein is CASRAGTGNSGANVLTF. Together with reference TRBV2 and TRBJ2-6, the CDR3 gives the full variable domain: EPEVTQTPSHQVTQMGQEVILRCVPISNHLYFYWYRQILGQKVEFLVSFYNNEISEKSEIFDDQFSVERPDGSNFTLKIRSTKLEDSAMYFCASRAGTGNSGANVLTFGAGSRLTVL.